This record covers a single T cell receptor (beta chain). The target antigen is unknown. The sample is drawn from a study of PD-1 blockade in classical Hodgkin lymphoma. Study-wide results and caveats: Similar baseline diversity was found in complete responders and newly diagnosed patients.

Relapse after autologous stem cell transplantation occurred in every patient, and brentuximab vedotin exposure varied. This CDR3 has 14 residues. Trimming left V 1 base short and J 5 bases short, with 8 bases between. CDR1 LGHNA and CDR2 YSLEER come from the germline V gene. TCRdb's copy holds only in-frame clones and misses some; the assay was immunoSEQ multiplex PCR. This sample carries tens of thousands of clones, about two thirds of them seen once, and the ten largest clones take approximately 16%. Source: peripheral blood mononuclear cells (PBMCs), taken before the second cycle of nivolumab. This TCR derives from a human donor with classical Hodgkin lymphoma. This chain connects TRBV4-3 to TRBJ2-2; maybe TRBD2 (5 bases). CDR3 residues: CASSQGAGTGELFF. The CDR3, as DNA: TGCGCCAGCAGCCAAGGGGCGGGTACCGGGGAGCTGTTTTTT.